This T cell receptor beta chain originates from a study of CD4+ T cells in melanoma. Produced via immunoSEQ multiplex PCR; TCRdb's table is partial and in-frame only. The table shows some 21,000 clones, with roughly four fifths occurring only once. V dropped 7 bases and J dropped 3; count of bases not matched to a gene: 9. CDR1 and CDR2 from the germline V gene are ENHRY and SYGVKD. The CDR3 sequence is 15 residues long. The count of this clone is one. This rearrangement joins TRBV10-3 to TRBJ2-7; 10 bases align to TRBD1. Sequences were obtained from cells from a culture (not recorded whether cultured in vitro). This TCR was recovered from a human donor with melanoma. CDR3 loop: CAITDDRGLRYEQYF. The CDR3, as DNA: TGTGCCATCACTGACGACAGGGGGCTCCGCTACGAGCAGTACTTC.